This T cell receptor beta chain was recovered during a study of blood T cell repertoires in COVID-19. Sequencing was performed with immunoSEQ multiplex PCR; in TCRdb, only in-frame clones are kept and a portion is missing. The sample records some 360,000 clones, roughly nine tenths being singletons. It was during active infection that Seattle patients were enrolled and then longitudinally followed. The specimen was peripheral blood. This TCR was recovered from a woman aged 55 to 70 with COVID-19, enrolled during active disease.

The CDR3 is CASSERRANYGYTF. CDR3 coding DNA: TGTGCCAGCAGTGAAAGACGGGCTAACTATGGCTACACCTTC. The chain recombines TRBV2 with TRBJ1-2; D unresolved. The V end lost 2 bases, the J end lost 0 bases, and 7 bases lay between the germline ends. Germline values: CDR1 SNHLY, CDR2 FYNNEI. CDR3 length: 14 amino acids.